These T cell receptor beta chains were read from a single sample in a study of CD8 T cells in ankylosing spondylitis. A single record per CDR3 protein comes from TCRdb applying MiXCR to the 5' RACE reads. The profile shows tens of thousands of distinct CDR3 sequences, about 27% of them singletons. Input material: blood, either unsorted or a sorted T cell fraction (not recorded which). Every receptor here comes from a male donor with ankylosing spondylitis or in good health (not recorded which). The CDR3 runs from the conserved cysteine through the conserved F or W. The D gene is left open where the match is weak. Clone size appears in some rows only: once, few, many, or a class for an expanded clone.

j_call: TRBJ2-6
clone_size: few
d_call: .
v_call: TRBV29-1
cdr3_aa: CSVAISGANVLTF
cdr3_nt: TGCAGCGTTGCCATCTCTGGGGCCAACGTCCTGACTTTC

j_call: TRBJ2-1
clone_size: .
d_call: TRBD1
v_call: TRBV20-1
cdr3_aa: CSARISIQGADEQFF
cdr3_nt: TGCAGTGCTAGAATTTCTATTCAGGGGGCCGATGAGCAGTTCTTC

j_call: TRBJ2-2
clone_size: .
d_call: .
v_call: TRBV3-1
cdr3_aa: CASSQDSSATGELFF
cdr3_nt: TGTGCCAGCAGCCAAGATAGTTCGGCGACCGGGGAGCTGTTTTTT

j_call: TRBJ2-7
clone_size: few
d_call: TRBD2
v_call: TRBV5-4
cdr3_aa: CASSPSGSLNEQYF
cdr3_nt: TGTGCCAGCAGCCCTAGCGGGAGTCTCAACGAGCAGTACTTC

j_call: TRBJ1-1
clone_size: .
d_call: .
v_call: TRBV6-1
cdr3_aa: CASNMVRRNTEAFF
cdr3_nt: TGTGCCAGCAATATGGTACGCCGGAACACTGAAGCTTTCTTT

j_call: TRBJ2-2
clone_size: .
d_call: TRBD1
v_call: TRBV7-3
cdr3_aa: CASSKTGSYTGELFF
cdr3_nt: TGTGCCAGCAGCAAGACAGGGAGTTACACCGGGGAGCTGTTTTTT

j_call: TRBJ2-5
clone_size: many
d_call: .
v_call: TRBV29-1
cdr3_aa: CSVEAGEEMYF
cdr3_nt: TGCAGCGTTGAAGCCGGGGAGGAGATGTACTTC

j_call: TRBJ1-3
clone_size: .
d_call: .
v_call: TRBV5-5
cdr3_aa: CASSLVGLEDTIYF
cdr3_nt: TGTGCCAGCAGCCTCGTCGGGCTGGAGGACACCATATATTTT

j_call: TRBJ2-1
clone_size: few
d_call: TRBD2
v_call: TRBV20-1
cdr3_aa: CSAHTSGLSIRYNEQFF
cdr3_nt: TGCAGTGCCCATACTAGCGGCCTGTCGATTAGATACAATGAGCAGTTCTTC

j_call: TRBJ2-3
clone_size: .
d_call: TRBD2
v_call: TRBV7-3
cdr3_aa: CASSLEKRGVTDTQYF
cdr3_nt: TGTGCCAGCAGCTTAGAAAAGCGGGGGGTCACAGATACGCAGTATTTT

j_call: TRBJ1-1
clone_size: .
d_call: TRBD1
v_call: TRBV5-1
cdr3_aa: CASSFQGAVEAFF
cdr3_nt: TGCGCCAGCAGCTTCCAGGGGGCTGTTGAAGCTTTCTTT

j_call: TRBJ2-3
clone_size: few
d_call: .
v_call: TRBV7-2
cdr3_aa: CASSLSLDTQYF
cdr3_nt: TGTGCCAGCAGCCTTAGTCTTGATACGCAGTATTTT

j_call: TRBJ2-3
clone_size: .
d_call: TRBD2
v_call: TRBV20-1
cdr3_aa: CMLDSGSGADTQYF
cdr3_nt: TGCATGCTTGATAGCGGGAGTGGGGCAGATACGCAGTATTTT

j_call: TRBJ1-1
clone_size: .
d_call: .
v_call: TRBV20-1
cdr3_aa: CSPATAYEAFF
cdr3_nt: TGCAGTCCGGCGACAGCCTATGAAGCTTTCTTT

j_call: TRBJ1-1
clone_size: few
d_call: .
v_call: TRBV18
cdr3_aa: CASSPGGGGNTEAFF
cdr3_nt: TGTGCCAGCTCACCAGGGGGAGGAGGTAACACTGAAGCTTTCTTT

j_call: TRBJ1-1
clone_size: many
d_call: .
v_call: TRBV5-1
cdr3_aa: CASSHGRTENTEAFF
cdr3_nt: TGCGCCAGCAGCCATGGGAGGACAGAGAACACTGAAGCTTTCTTT

j_call: TRBJ2-1
clone_size: .
d_call: TRBD1
v_call: TRBV5-1
cdr3_aa: CASSFTGQGDNGNEQFF
cdr3_nt: TGCGCCAGCAGCTTTACCGGACAGGGCGACAATGGCAATGAGCAGTTCTTC

j_call: TRBJ2-2
clone_size: .
d_call: .
v_call: TRBV10-3
cdr3_aa: CAISSTIETGELFF
cdr3_nt: TGTGCCATCAGCTCCACTATTGAGACCGGGGAGCTGTTTTTT

j_call: TRBJ2-2
clone_size: few
d_call: TRBD2
v_call: TRBV12-3/TRBV12-4
cdr3_aa: CASKRLAGEHGELFF
cdr3_nt: TGTGCCAGCAAACGACTAGCGGGAGAGCACGGGGAGCTGTTTTTT

j_call: TRBJ1-5
clone_size: .
d_call: .
v_call: TRBV5-1
cdr3_aa: CASSLDPGSNQPQHF
cdr3_nt: TGCGCCAGCAGCTTGGACCCGGGATCCAATCAGCCCCAGCATTTT

j_call: TRBJ2-1
clone_size: .
d_call: TRBD2
v_call: TRBV5-1
cdr3_aa: CASSLLADNEQFF
cdr3_nt: TGCGCCAGCAGCTTGCTAGCGGACAATGAGCAGTTCTTC

j_call: TRBJ1-4
clone_size: many
d_call: TRBD1
v_call: TRBV6-1
cdr3_aa: CASRGQGRATNEKLFF
cdr3_nt: TGTGCCAGCAGGGGACAGGGGCGAGCAACTAATGAAAAACTGTTTTTT

j_call: TRBJ2-3
clone_size: few
d_call: TRBD2
v_call: TRBV10-3
cdr3_aa: CAISDGTSGTDTQYF
cdr3_nt: TGTGCCATCAGTGACGGGACTAGCGGCACAGATACGCAGTATTTT

j_call: TRBJ2-7
clone_size: few
d_call: .
v_call: TRBV12-3/TRBV12-4
cdr3_aa: CASSPATRWGVYF
cdr3_nt: TGTGCCAGCAGCCCAGCCACCCGGTGGGGGGTGTACTTC

j_call: TRBJ2-3
clone_size: few
d_call: TRBD2
v_call: TRBV6-1
cdr3_aa: CASSPPGLAGGPDTQYF
cdr3_nt: TGTGCCAGCAGCCCCCCGGGACTAGCGGGGGGCCCAGATACGCAGTATTTT

j_call: TRBJ1-6
clone_size: few
d_call: TRBD1
v_call: TRBV5-1
cdr3_aa: CASEPGQGYSPLHF
cdr3_nt: TGCGCCAGCGAGCCGGGACAGGGTTATTCACCCCTCCACTTT

j_call: TRBJ2-3
clone_size: .
d_call: TRBD2
v_call: TRBV6-1
cdr3_aa: CASREGGTDTQYF
cdr3_nt: TGTGCCAGTCGGGAGGGGGGCACAGATACGCAGTATTTT

j_call: TRBJ1-1
clone_size: .
d_call: TRBD1
v_call: TRBV6-2/TRBV6-3
cdr3_aa: CASSPGQGQPMNTEAFF
cdr3_nt: TGTGCCAGCAGCCCCGGACAGGGGCAACCGATGAACACTGAAGCTTTCTTT

j_call: TRBJ2-1
clone_size: .
d_call: .
v_call: TRBV15
cdr3_aa: CATRGDRVLLGEQFF
cdr3_nt: TGTGCCACCAGAGGTGACCGCGTTCTTTTGGGTGAGCAGTTCTTC

j_call: TRBJ2-3
clone_size: many
d_call: TRBD2
v_call: TRBV5-1
cdr3_aa: CASSAASGSTDTQYF
cdr3_nt: TGCGCCAGCAGCGCCGCTAGCGGTAGCACAGATACGCAGTATTTT

j_call: TRBJ2-5
clone_size: many
d_call: TRBD2
v_call: TRBV7-2
cdr3_aa: CASSQRLAEETQYF
cdr3_nt: TGTGCCAGCAGCCAACGACTAGCGGAAGAGACCCAGTACTTC

j_call: TRBJ2-2
clone_size: .
d_call: TRBD2
v_call: TRBV19
cdr3_aa: CASSGGTIANTGELFF
cdr3_nt: TGTGCCAGTAGTGGCGGGACTATCGCGAACACCGGGGAGCTGTTTTTT

j_call: TRBJ1-2
clone_size: .
d_call: .
v_call: TRBV18
cdr3_aa: CASSPNPAGYGYTF
cdr3_nt: TGTGCCAGCTCACCAAACCCAGCGGGATATGGCTACACCTTC

j_call: TRBJ1-1
clone_size: .
d_call: TRBD1
v_call: TRBV18
cdr3_aa: CASSPPDRRNTEAFF
cdr3_nt: TGTGCCAGCTCACCACCGGACAGGCGGAACACTGAAGCTTTCTTT

j_call: TRBJ1-1
clone_size: many
d_call: .
v_call: TRBV29-1
cdr3_aa: CSVEGFWAKGGKDTEAFF
cdr3_nt: TGCAGCGTTGAAGGTTTTTGGGCAAAAGGGGGAAAAGACACTGAAGCTTTCTTT

j_call: TRBJ2-7
clone_size: many
d_call: TRBD2
v_call: TRBV4-1
cdr3_aa: CASSQVLAGGTSYEQYF
cdr3_nt: TGCGCCAGCAGCCAAGTCCTAGCGGGAGGCACTTCCTACGAGCAGTACTTC

j_call: TRBJ1-4
clone_size: .
d_call: .
v_call: TRBV5-5
cdr3_aa: CASSFSRTEEKLFF
cdr3_nt: TGTGCCAGCAGCTTTTCTAGGACAGAGGAAAAACTGTTTTTT

j_call: TRBJ2-7
clone_size: few
d_call: TRBD1
v_call: TRBV29-1
cdr3_aa: CSGGDRGYEQYF
cdr3_nt: TGCAGCGGGGGTGACAGGGGCTACGAGCAGTACTTC

j_call: TRBJ1-4
clone_size: many
d_call: .
v_call: TRBV29-1
cdr3_aa: CSVGHPATNEKLFF
cdr3_nt: TGCAGCGTTGGACATCCAGCAACTAATGAAAAACTGTTTTTT

j_call: TRBJ2-7
clone_size: .
d_call: TRBD1
v_call: TRBV7-3
cdr3_aa: CASSLAGTAQYEQYF
cdr3_nt: TGTGCCAGCAGCTTAGCCGGGACAGCACAATACGAGCAGTACTTC

j_call: TRBJ2-5
clone_size: few
d_call: TRBD2
v_call: TRBV5-4
cdr3_aa: CASSLWRGGNSGETQYF
cdr3_nt: TGTGCCAGCAGCTTGTGGCGGGGGGGAAACTCTGGGGAGACCCAGTACTTC

j_call: TRBJ1-5
clone_size: .
d_call: TRBD1
v_call: TRBV6-5
cdr3_aa: CASSYWGRSGTGDQPQHF
cdr3_nt: TGTGCCAGCAGTTACTGGGGCAGGTCTGGGACAGGCGATCAGCCCCAGCATTTT

j_call: TRBJ2-2
clone_size: few
d_call: TRBD2
v_call: TRBV5-6
cdr3_aa: CASSYRTSVTGELFF
cdr3_nt: TGTGCCAGCAGCTACCGGACTAGCGTGACCGGGGAGCTGTTTTTT

j_call: TRBJ1-1
clone_size: few
d_call: .
v_call: TRBV3-1
cdr3_aa: CASRRGIGNTEAFF
cdr3_nt: TGTGCCAGCAGAAGGGGAATCGGGAACACTGAAGCTTTCTTT

j_call: TRBJ2-3
clone_size: few
d_call: .
v_call: TRBV3-1
cdr3_aa: CASSQAQDGDTQYF
cdr3_nt: TGTGCCAGCAGCCAAGCCCAAGACGGCGATACGCAGTATTTT

j_call: TRBJ1-2
clone_size: few
d_call: .
v_call: TRBV29-1
cdr3_aa: CSVDGNTGYGYTF
cdr3_nt: TGCAGCGTTGATGGAAACACGGGCTATGGCTACACCTTC

j_call: TRBJ2-1
clone_size: many
d_call: .
v_call: TRBV20-1
cdr3_aa: CSARESVWVRGEQFF
cdr3_nt: TGCAGTGCTAGAGAATCGGTTTGGGTCCGGGGTGAGCAGTTCTTC

j_call: TRBJ2-3
clone_size: .
d_call: .
v_call: TRBV3-1
cdr3_aa: CASSQEAGFTDTQYF
cdr3_nt: TGTGCCAGCAGCCAAGAGGCGGGGTTCACAGATACGCAGTATTTT

j_call: TRBJ1-1
clone_size: .
d_call: .
v_call: TRBV18
cdr3_aa: CASSAKGLNTEAFF
cdr3_nt: TGTGCCAGCTCTGCGAAGGGGCTGAACACTGAAGCTTTCTTT

j_call: TRBJ2-2
clone_size: .
d_call: .
v_call: TRBV6-5
cdr3_aa: CASSYARTGDLFF
cdr3_nt: TGTGCCAGCAGTTACGCTCGCACCGGGGACCTGTTTTTT

j_call: TRBJ1-1
clone_size: .
d_call: .
v_call: TRBV6-5
cdr3_aa: CASSYLAGARNTEAFF
cdr3_nt: TGTGCCAGCAGTTACTTGGCAGGGGCTAGGAACACTGAAGCTTTCTTT

j_call: TRBJ2-1
clone_size: .
d_call: .
v_call: TRBV12-3/TRBV12-4
cdr3_aa: CASSPSDSSYNEQFF
cdr3_nt: TGTGCCAGCAGTCCTAGCGACAGCTCCTACAATGAGCAGTTCTTC

j_call: TRBJ1-1
clone_size: .
d_call: TRBD1
v_call: TRBV12-3/TRBV12-4
cdr3_aa: CASIDQGGMTFNTEAFF
cdr3_nt: TGTGCCAGCATCGATCAGGGGGGTATGACGTTCAACACTGAAGCTTTCTTT